This TCR beta chain was profiled in a study of T cell responses to AZD1222 COVID-19 vaccine. The germline V gene has CDR1 SGHVS and CDR2 FNYEAQ. The CDR3 totals 18 residues. J was trimmed by 1 base and V by 4 bases; bases with no gene match: 8. Turning to this clone: Its antigen is still unknown.

Notes on the study in general: At baseline, just a handful of AZD1222 recipients tested seropositive. Spike-specific TCR breadth and depth were elevated following two AZD1222 doses. The reported proportion of spike-specific TCRs targeting unmutated variant regions was nearly half. White British donors predominated, females outnumbered males, and clonal diversity was possibly underestimated.

Libraries were prepared by immunoSEQ multiplex PCR; TCRdb keeps only in-frame clonotypes and omits some of them. The table lists 150,000 to 200,000 clones, 88% of them singletons. Sequencing used peripheral blood, obtained 28 days after the second AZD1222 dose. V gene TRBV7-6 combines with J gene TRBJ2-3; 13 bases align to TRBD2. This receptor was obtained from an adult who received the AZD1222 COVID-19 vaccine. CDR3 amino acids: CASSSPGLAGRGTDTQYF. DNA of the CDR3: TGTGCCAGCAGCTCCCCGGGACTAGCGGGGAGGGGCACAGATACGCAGTATTTT. Using reference TRBV7-6 and TRBJ2-3 for the parts outside the CDR3, the full variable domain is GAGVSQSPRYKVTKRGQDVALRCDPISGHVSLYWYRQALGQGPEFLTYFNYEAQQDKSGLPNDRFSAERPEGSISTLTIQRTEQRDSAMYRCASSSPGLAGRGTDTQYFGPGTRLTVL.